This entry lists 29 T cell receptor beta chains sequenced from one sample in a study of monozygotic twins with inflammatory bowel disease (dated by TCRdb to between 2018 and 2020). Library prep was done by 5' RACE. Sequencing was carried out with an Illumina HiSeq 2500. Once TCRdb had reprocessed the reads, it stored one entry per CDR3 protein sequence and supplied no DNA. This sample's table lists some 150,000 distinct CDR3 sequences. The top ten clones comprise 7.4% of the sample. Sequencing was done on a sample of blood. These receptors all come from a human donor with ulcerative colitis or Crohn's disease, or a healthy co-twin of an affected twin (not recorded which).

The chain uses TRBV28 and TRBJ2-5; the TCRdb D gene call, TRBD2, has no DNA to confirm it. Germline V gene sequence: CDR1 MDHEN, CDR2 SYDVKM. This CDR3 spans 17 amino acids. The chain's CDR3 is CASSPSFGASFAETQYF.

The chain uses TRBV12-3 or TRBV12-4 and TRBJ2-2; the D call of TRBD1 rests on TCRdb alone, since no DNA is present to check it. The CDR3 sequence is 15 residues long. CDR3 residues: CASSPWGGNTGELFF.

This rearrangement joins TRBV27 to TRBJ2-7. The CDR3 is 13 residues long. The germline V gene encodes CDR1 MNHEY and CDR2 SMNVEV (reference sequence). The CDR3 region is CASSDAGGYEQYF.

V is TRBV15 and J is TRBJ1-6. CDR3 length equals 13 residues. The V gene's germline CDR1 is LNHNV and CDR2 YYDKDF (reference sequence). CDR3 region: CATRPSTISPLHF.

The rearrangement links TRBV29-1 to TRBJ1-2; TCRdb's assignment of TRBD1 cannot be checked, as there is no DNA. The germline V gene encodes CDR1 SQVTM and CDR2 ANQGSEA. This CDR3 spans 15 amino acids. Here the CDR3 reads CSVDWARQGGIGYTF.

The V call is TRBV5-6, the J call TRBJ1-3; TCRdb lists TRBD1, though no DNA is available to test this call. Germline values: CDR1 SGHDT, CDR2 YYEEEE. This CDR3 region has 14 residues. The CDR3: CASSRDFSGNTIYF.

The chain carries TRBV5-6 and TRBJ1-5; there is no DNA to check the TCRdb D call of TRBD1. Germline CDR1 reads SGHDT; CDR2 reads YYEEEE. This CDR3 has 15 residues. CDR3: CASSLLGQNNQPQHF.

This rearrangement joins TRBV2 to TRBJ1-6. Germline CDR1 and CDR2: SNHLY and FYNNEI. The CDR3 spans 16 residues. Here the CDR3 reads CASGLAGGSYNSPLHF.

The chain is built from TRBV7-2 and TRBJ2-7. The CDR3 contains 13 residues. Looked up from germline, CDR1 is SGHTA and CDR2 is FQGNSA. The CDR3 loop is CASSLSGGYEQYF.

The chain links TRBV24-1 to TRBJ2-1; TCRdb proposes TRBD2, but this gene call is untestable without DNA. Per germline, CDR1 KGHDR and CDR2 SFDVKD. The CDR3 has 20 amino acids. The CDR3 protein is CATSDLRTSGSRGAYNEQFF.

V usage is TRBV3-1 and J usage is TRBJ1-5; the TCRdb D gene call, TRBD1, has no DNA to confirm it. The CDR3 runs 16 residues. Germline lookup yields CDR1 LGHDT and CDR2 YNNKEL (reference sequence). CDR3 region: CASSQSAGTSNQPQHF.

This chain joins TRBV5-1 and TRBJ1-1; TCRdb proposes TRBD1, but this gene call is untestable without DNA. CDR3 length equals 17 residues. Germline CDR1 is SGHRS and CDR2 is YFSETQ. The CDR3 here is CASSFVTGNHPNTEAFF. Drawing the rest from reference TRBV5-1 and TRBJ1-1, the complete variable domain is KAGVTQTPRYLIKTRGQQVTLSCSPISGHRSVSWYQQTPGQGLQFLFEYFSETQRNKGNFPGRFSGRQFSNSRSEMNVSTLELGDSALYLCASSFVTGNHPNTEAFFGQGTRLTVV.

The chain employs TRBV18 and TRBJ1-5; with no DNA, the TCRdb D assignment of TRBD1 cannot be verified. The germline V gene encodes CDR1 KGHSH and CDR2 LQKENI. CDR3 length: 15 residues. This CDR3 reads CASSPRGGVDQPQHF. The variable domain in full, completed from reference TRBV18 and TRBJ1-5, reads NAGVMQNPRHLVRRRGQEARLRCSPMKGHSHVYWYRQLPEEGLKFMVYLQKENIIDESGMPKERFSAEFPKEGPSILRIQQVVRGDSAAYFCASSPRGGVDQPQHFGDGTRLSIL.

The chain combines TRBV20-1 with TRBJ2-3; lacking DNA, the TRBD2 call made by TCRdb goes unchecked. The CDR3 is 18 amino acids. Germline-derived CDR1 and CDR2 are DFQATT and SNEGSKA (reference sequence). The CDR3 here is CSARDPLAGGPYSDTQYF.

The chain recombines TRBV10-3 with TRBJ2-2; TCRdb's D gene call, TRBD1, goes unchecked for lack of DNA. This CDR3 region has 17 residues. The V gene's germline CDR1 is ENHRY and CDR2 SYGVKD. CDR3 amino acids: CAISEPKRQGDTGELFF.

Here the CDR3 reads CAWSRPQGYGGYTF. The gene calls are TRBV30 and TRBJ1-2; checking the TCRdb D call of TRBD1 is not possible without DNA. CDR1 GTSNPN and CDR2 SVGIG come from the germline V gene (reference sequence). The CDR3 contains 14 residues.

The CDR3 region is CASTLDREGNTEAFF. This rearrangement joins TRBV6-1 to TRBJ1-1; TCRdb calls TRBD1, which cannot be checked without DNA. The CDR3 totals 15 residues. The germline gives CDR1 MNHNS, CDR2 SASEGT.

The chain uses TRBV5-8 and TRBJ2-2. Germline CDR1 is SGHTS and CDR2 is YDEGEE. The length of the CDR3 is 13 residues. The CDR3: CASSLARTGELFF.

The V gene is TRBV4-1, the J gene TRBJ2-7; the TCRdb D gene call, TRBD2, has no DNA to confirm it. The length of the CDR3 is 14 residues. CDR1 and CDR2 from the germline V gene are MGHRA and YSYEKL. The CDR3 loop is CASSQGDYTYEQYF.

The chain couples TRBV25-1 to TRBJ2-5; there is no DNA to check the TCRdb D call of TRBD1. The CDR3 runs 14 residues. Germline V gives CDR1 MGHDK, CDR2 SYGVNS. CDR3 loop: CASSEPHRGGTQYF.

This sequence joins TRBV20-1 and TRBJ2-5. The germline V gene encodes CDR1 DFQATT and CDR2 SNEGSKA (reference sequence). This CDR3 contains 12 residues. This CDR3 reads CSAVSSKETQYF.

The chain combines TRBV5-1 with TRBJ1-1; there is no DNA to check the TCRdb D call of TRBD1. The CDR3 sequence is 16 residues long. Germline values: CDR1 SGHRS, CDR2 YFSETQ. The CDR3 loop reads CASSLGDRVLNTEAFF. Full variable domain (remainder filled in from reference TRBV5-1 and TRBJ1-1): KAGVTQTPRYLIKTRGQQVTLSCSPISGHRSVSWYQQTPGQGLQFLFEYFSETQRNKGNFPGRFSGRQFSNSRSEMNVSTLELGDSALYLCASSLGDRVLNTEAFFGQGTRLTVV.

The chain joins TRBV7-2 to TRBJ2-7; no DNA is available, so the TRBD2 call from TCRdb remains unchecked. Germline CDR1 and CDR2: SGHTA and FQGNSA. CDR3 length: 15 amino acids. CDR3 loop: CASSLGREVSYEQYF.

This chain uses TRBV12-3 or TRBV12-4 with TRBJ1-4; the D gene TCRdb calls, TRBD1, cannot be checked with no DNA. The CDR3 is made up of 14 amino acids. CDR3 sequence reads: CASSPRTGGEKLFF.

The genes are TRBV7-6 and TRBJ2-1; TCRdb gives TRBD1 as the D gene, but with no DNA this cannot be confirmed. In germline, CDR1 is SGHVS, CDR2 FNYEAQ. The CDR3 consists of 13 residues. CDR3 amino acids: CASSLERGSEQFF.

This chain connects TRBV19 to TRBJ2-2. Germline CDR1 and CDR2: LNHDA and SQIVND (reference sequence). The CDR3 spans 12 residues. The CDR3 protein is CASSQENGELFF.

This sequence joins TRBV11-2 and TRBJ2-3. Germline-derived CDR1 and CDR2 are SGHAT and FQNNGV. This CDR3 has 11 residues. CDR3 residues: CASSSRDTQYF.

The chain combines TRBV20-1 with TRBJ2-1; the D gene TCRdb calls, TRBD1, cannot be checked with no DNA. The V gene's germline CDR1 is DFQATT and CDR2 SNEGSKA (reference sequence). This CDR3 region has 15 residues. CDR3 amino acids: CSARGPGPSYNEQFF.

The genes are TRBV20-1 and TRBJ2-1; TCRdb's D call, TRBD2, is unchecked because there is no DNA. Germline CDR1 reads DFQATT; CDR2 reads SNEGSKA (reference sequence). This CDR3 is built from 17 residues. The CDR3 reads CSALPLRLAESYNEQFF.